This T cell receptor beta chain comes out of a study of T cells after posttransplantation cyclophosphamide. Study results and caveats: Later blood repertoires were often dominated by clones from the donor CD8+ memory compartment. Recipient CMV seropositivity and CMV reactivation strongly tracked TRB clonality. TRB overlap between skin or GI tissue T cells and blood was limited.

With 5 bases clipped from V and 4 bases from J, the junction kept 7 bases outside the gene matches. Per germline, CDR1 SNHLY and CDR2 FYNNEI. There are 16 residues in the CDR3. Cyclophosphamide on days +3 and +4 followed busulfan-fludarabine conditioning and a marrow graft. Remarks on this clone: Antigen: not known.

Assay used: immunoSEQ multiplex PCR; TCRdb lists only in-frame clones, some missing. The sample contains roughly 9,900 clones, approximately 89% of which appear only once. The origin of this receptor is a male patient aged 25-45 years who received an allogeneic stem cell transplant from a related donor, was CMV-positive, and had acute GVHD only. Some T cells may trace back to the graft donor. The input for sequencing was CD4+ T cells sorted from PBMCs, taken after allogeneic stem cell transplant with posttransplant cyclophosphamide. V gene TRBV2 combines with J gene TRBJ2-1, with TRBD2 identical over 11 bases. The CDR3 DNA is TGTGCCAGCAGTCTTACCGGGACTAGCGGATACAATGAGCAGTTCTTC. This encodes CASSLTGTSGYNEQFF. Based on the CDR3 plus reference TRBV2 and TRBJ2-1, the full variable domain is EPEVTQTPSHQVTQMGQEVILRCVPISNHLYFYWYRQILGQKVEFLVSFYNNEISEKSEIFDDQFSVERPDGSNFTLKIRSTKLEDSAMYFCASSLTGTSGYNEQFFGPGTRLTVL.